The 2 T cell receptor beta chains reported below all come from one sample, sequenced in a study of metastatic and nonmetastatic thyroid tumors. TCRdb reprocessed the PCR reads using MiXCR. The sample carries approximately 21,000 clones, around 28% recorded once. Ahead of thyroid surgery, no patient had received treatment of any kind. Sequenced sample: tumor tissue. All receptors derive from a female donor with papillary thyroid cancer or a benign thyroid nodule (not recorded which). Some clones in this sample may be carry-over from other donors' samples.

In its sample, this clone was seen many times. The chain carries TRBV19 and TRBJ2-7; the D gene could be TRBD1 or TRBD2 (6 bases each). The CDR3 extends over 18 amino acids. Germline CDR1 reads LNHDA; CDR2 reads SQIVND (reference sequence). V gave up 6 bases and J gave up 5 bases, with 29 bases separating them. CDR3 coding DNA: TGTGCCAGTAGCCGACTGCGAGGGGGATCGGGGGAAAAGAACGAGCAGTACTTC. This encodes CASSRLRGGSGEKNEQYF.

V usage is TRBV5-1 and J usage is TRBJ1-1; D is possibly TRBD1 (6 bases). CDR3 size: 14 residues. Germline V gives CDR1 SGHRS, CDR2 YFSETQ. V was clipped by 3 bases and J by 3 bases, with 12 bases between them. The CDR3 DNA sequence: TGCGCCAGCAGCTCTACCGGGGGCTACACTGAAGCTTTCTTT. This translates into CASSSTGGYTEAFF.